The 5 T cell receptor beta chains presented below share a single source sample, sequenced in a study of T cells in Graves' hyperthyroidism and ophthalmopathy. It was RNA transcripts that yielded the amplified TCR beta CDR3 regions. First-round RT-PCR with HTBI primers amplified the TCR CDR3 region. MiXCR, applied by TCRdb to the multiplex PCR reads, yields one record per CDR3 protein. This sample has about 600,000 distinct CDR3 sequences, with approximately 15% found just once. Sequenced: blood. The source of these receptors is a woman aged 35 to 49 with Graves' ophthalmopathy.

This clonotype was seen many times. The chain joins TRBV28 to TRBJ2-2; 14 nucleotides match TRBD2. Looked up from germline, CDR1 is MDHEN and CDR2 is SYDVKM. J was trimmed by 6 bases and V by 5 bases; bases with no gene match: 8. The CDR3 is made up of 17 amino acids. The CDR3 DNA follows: TGTGCCAGCAGTCAACCGACGGGACTAGCGGGAGCCGGGGAGCTGTTTTTT. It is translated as CASSQPTGLAGAGELFF.

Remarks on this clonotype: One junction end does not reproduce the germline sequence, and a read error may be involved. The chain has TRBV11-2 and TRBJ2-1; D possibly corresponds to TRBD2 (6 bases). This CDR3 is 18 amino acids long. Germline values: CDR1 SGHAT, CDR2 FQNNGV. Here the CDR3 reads CVSSLDGGIRGAYNEQFF. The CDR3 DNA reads TGTGTCAGCAGCTTAGATGGGGGGATCCGTGGAGCCTACAATGAGCAGTTCTTC.

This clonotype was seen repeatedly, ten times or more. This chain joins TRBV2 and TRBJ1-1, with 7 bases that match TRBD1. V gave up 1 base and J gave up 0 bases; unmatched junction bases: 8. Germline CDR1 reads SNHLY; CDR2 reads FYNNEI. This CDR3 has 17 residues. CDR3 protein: CASSEETGVPMNTEAFF. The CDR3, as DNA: TGTGCCAGCAGTGAAGAAACAGGGGTGCCCATGAACACTGAAGCTTTCTTT. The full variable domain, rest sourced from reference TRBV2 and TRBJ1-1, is EPEVTQTPSHQVTQMGQEVILRCVPISNHLYFYWYRQILGQKVEFLVSFYNNEISEKSEIFDDQFSVERPDGSNFTLKIRSTKLEDSAMYFCASSEETGVPMNTEAFFGQGTRLTVV.

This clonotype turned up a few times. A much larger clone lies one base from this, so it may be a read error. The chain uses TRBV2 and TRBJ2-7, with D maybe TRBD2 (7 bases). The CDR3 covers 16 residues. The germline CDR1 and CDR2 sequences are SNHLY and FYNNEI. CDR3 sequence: CVSSEKTGLAVLEQYF. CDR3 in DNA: TGTGTCAGCAGTGAAAAAACAGGGCTAGCGGTCCTCGAGCAGTACTTC.

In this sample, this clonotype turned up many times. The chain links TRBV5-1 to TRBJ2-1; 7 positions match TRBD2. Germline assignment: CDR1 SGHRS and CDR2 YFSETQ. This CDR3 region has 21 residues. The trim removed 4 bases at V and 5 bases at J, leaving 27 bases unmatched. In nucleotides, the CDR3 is TGCGCCAGCAGCAATCCCCGACTAGGGGCTAGCGGACCACTCGCAAACAATGAGCAGTTCTTC. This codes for CASSNPRLGASGPLANNEQFF.